These 15 T cell receptor beta chains share one sample of origin, sequenced in a study of blood T cell repertoires in COVID-19. Clones were sequenced by immunoSEQ multiplex PCR, and TCRdb holds only the in-frame ones, with some missing. The table records roughly 250,000 clones, 85% to 90% of them present only once. Sequenced material: PBMCs or T cells enriched from blood (not recorded which). These receptors all stem from a man aged 45 to 65 who had been exposed to COVID-19.

V is TRBV5-1 and J is TRBJ2-7, with 13 bases identical to TRBD2. The germline gives CDR1 SGHRS, CDR2 YFSETQ. V shed 2 bases and J 3 bases; nucleotides not matched to a gene: 5. The CDR3 totals 16 residues. In DNA form, the CDR3 reads TGCGCCAGCAGCTTAGGACTAGCGGGGGAGCTCTACGAGCAGTACTTC. It specifies CASSLGLAGELYEQYF.

The count of this clone is one. This rearrangement joins TRBV9 to TRBJ1-5, with a tentative D call TRBD1 (5 bases). The CDR3 length is 15 residues. V lost 0 bases and J lost 9, with 16 bases in between. Per germline, CDR1 SGDLS and CDR2 YYNGEE. CDR3 DNA sequence: TGTGCCAGCAGCGTAGCTCCGACAGATGAACTGCCCCAGCATTTT. This encodes CASSVAPTDELPQHF. The full variable domain, rest sourced from reference TRBV9 and TRBJ1-5, is DSGVTQTPKHLITATGQRVTLRCSPRSGDLSVYWYQQSLDQGLQFLIQYYNGEERAKGNILERFSAQQFPDLHSELNLSSLELGDSALYFCASSVAPTDELPQHFGDGTRLSIL.

This clone appeared once. Other DNA sequences in the sample encode the same CDR3. V gene TRBV7-3 combines with J gene TRBJ1-2; D is undetermined. This CDR3 spans 13 amino acids. Trimming removed 5 bases at V and 2 bases at J, with 9 bases between. Germline CDR1 SGHTA, CDR2 FQGTGA. The CDR3 loop reads CASSPDKNYGYTF. DNA for the CDR3: TGTGCCAGCAGCCCCGACAAGAACTATGGCTACACCTTC. The full variable domain, in which reference TRBV7-3 and TRBJ1-2 provide the parts outside the CDR3, is GAGVSQTPSNKVTEKGKYVELRCDPISGHTALYWYRQSLGQGPEFLIYFQGTGAADDSGLPNDRFFAVRPEGSVSTLKIQRTERGDSAVYLCASSPDKNYGYTFGSGTRLTVV.

In the case of this clone: Other DNA sequences within the sample encode an identical CDR3. V and J are TRBV19 and TRBJ1-1, with 8 bases identical to TRBD1. Germline CDR1 reads LNHDA; CDR2 reads SQIVND (reference sequence). The ends lost 5 bases at V and 1 base at J; junction bases unmatched: 3. The CDR3 is 14 residues long. The CDR3 reads CASSPGTGNTEAFF. The CDR3 DNA follows: TGTGCCAGTAGTCCCGGGACAGGGAACACTGAAGCTTTCTTT.

The V call is TRBV28, the J call TRBJ2-1, with TRBD2 matching over 8 bases. CDR3 length: 14 amino acids. V gave up 6 bases and J gave up 2 bases; unmatched junction bases: 3. Germline-derived CDR1 and CDR2 are MDHEN and SYDVKM. As DNA, the CDR3 is TGTGCCAGCAGAGAACTAGCGGCCTACAATGAGCAGTTCTTC. This gives the protein CASRELAAYNEQFF.

V gene TRBV18 combines with J gene TRBJ1-2; D is possibly TRBD1 (5 bases). Looked up from germline, CDR1 is KGHSH and CDR2 is LQKENI. This CDR3 comprises 15 residues. V lost 4 bases to trimming and J lost 0 bases, with 12 bases between them. The CDR3 loop is CASSLQGGANYGYTF. CDR3 nucleotide sequence: TGTGCCAGCTCACTTCAGGGAGGAGCTAACTATGGCTACACCTTC.

The chain couples TRBV7-8 to TRBJ1-1; 7 bases line up with TRBD1. The junction had 5 bases not matched to a gene; V was cut back by 7 bases and J by 0 bases. From germline, CDR1 is SGHVS and CDR2 FQNEAQ. The CDR3 totals 14 residues. The CDR3 region has the DNA TGTGCCAGCATGCCCGGGACAGTGAACACTGAAGCTTTCTTT. Translating it yields CASMPGTVNTEAFF.

The V and J genes are TRBV3-1 (or the pseudogene TRBV3-2) and TRBJ1-1; D unclear. The CDR3 totals 12 residues. Germline CDR1 LGHDT, CDR2 YNNKEL (reference sequence). The ends were cut back, 1 base at V and 4 bases at J, with 4 bases in the middle. The CDR3 DNA follows: TGTGCCAGCAGCCAAGTAGCCACTGAAGCTTTCTTT. It specifies CASSQVATEAFF.

The chain couples TRBV6-5 to TRBJ1-2, with a weak D call TRBD1 (5 bases). This CDR3 has 15 amino acids. Germline V gene data show CDR1 as MNHEY and CDR2 as SVGAGI. Between the trimmed V and J ends, which lost 2 bases and 6 bases, there was a span of 16 bases. CDR3 region: CASSYVRSGGNGYTF. Written as DNA, the CDR3 is TGTGCCAGCAGTTACGTCCGGAGCGGGGGAAATGGCTACACCTTC.

This chain links TRBV5-1 with TRBJ2-5; possibly TRBD2 for D (6 bases). CDR1 is SGHRS, CDR2 YFSETQ, per germline. V gave up 0 bases and J gave up 1 base, with 10 bases separating them. CDR3 length: 15 amino acids. Here the CDR3 DNA reads TGCGCCAGCAGCTTGGGGGGACTCCTCCAAGAGACCCAGTACTTC. It is translated as CASSLGGLLQETQYF.

J is TRBJ1-2 and V is TRBV9; the D is unclear. V lost 3 bases and J lost 4, with 13 bases in between. The CDR3 is 14 amino acids. Germline CDR1 and CDR2: SGDLS and YYNGEE. CDR3 sequence reads: CASSARRVAYGYTF. As DNA, the CDR3 is TGTGCCAGCAGCGCCAGACGGGTGGCCTATGGCTACACCTTC.

V and J are TRBV5-1 and TRBJ2-5; TRBD1 agrees at 11 bases. The CDR3 sequence is 14 residues long. Germline CDR1 and CDR2: SGHRS and YFSETQ. The V gene end was trimmed by 4 bases and the J gene end by 3 bases; junction bases not matched to a gene: 2. The CDR3 loop is CASSPGQGEETQYF. The CDR3 DNA reads TGCGCCAGCAGCCCGGGACAGGGGGAAGAGACCCAGTACTTC.

The sample holds one count of this clone. The chain joins TRBV2 to TRBJ2-1; D is possibly TRBD2 (5 bases). Trimming took off 7 bases at V and 10 bases at J, with 23 bases between the two ends. Germline V gives CDR1 SNHLY, CDR2 FYNNEI. This CDR3 comprises 15 residues. This chain's CDR3 is CASTSPPEPRGEQFF. CDR3 DNA sequence: TGTGCCAGCACCTCCCCCCCTGAGCCCCGAGGGGAGCAGTTCTTC. Supplemented by reference TRBV2 and TRBJ2-1, the full variable domain reads EPEVTQTPSHQVTQMGQEVILRCVPISNHLYFYWYRQILGQKVEFLVSFYNNEISEKSEIFDDQFSVERPDGSNFTLKIRSTKLEDSAMYFCASTSPPEPRGEQFFGPGTRLTVL.

The chain couples TRBV18 to TRBJ1-4; D possibly corresponds to TRBD1 (5 bases). The germline V gene encodes CDR1 KGHSH and CDR2 LQKENI. V shed 3 bases and J shed 8 bases, with 16 bases lying between them. This CDR3 is built from 15 residues. The CDR3: CASSPQGLGGEKLFF. The CDR3 DNA sequence: TGTGCCAGCTCACCGCAGGGTTTGGGCGGCGAAAAACTGTTTTTT.

V is TRBV6-2 or TRBV6-3 and J is TRBJ2-1; a possible D gene is TRBD2 (5 bases). V dropped 4 bases and J dropped 2 bases, with 12 bases sitting between them. Per the germline V gene, CDR1 is MNHEY and CDR2 is SVGEGT. CDR3 size: 15 residues. CDR3 sequence: CASSSRKGAYNEQFF. Here the CDR3 DNA reads TGTGCCAGCAGTTCCCGCAAGGGAGCCTACAATGAGCAGTTCTTC.